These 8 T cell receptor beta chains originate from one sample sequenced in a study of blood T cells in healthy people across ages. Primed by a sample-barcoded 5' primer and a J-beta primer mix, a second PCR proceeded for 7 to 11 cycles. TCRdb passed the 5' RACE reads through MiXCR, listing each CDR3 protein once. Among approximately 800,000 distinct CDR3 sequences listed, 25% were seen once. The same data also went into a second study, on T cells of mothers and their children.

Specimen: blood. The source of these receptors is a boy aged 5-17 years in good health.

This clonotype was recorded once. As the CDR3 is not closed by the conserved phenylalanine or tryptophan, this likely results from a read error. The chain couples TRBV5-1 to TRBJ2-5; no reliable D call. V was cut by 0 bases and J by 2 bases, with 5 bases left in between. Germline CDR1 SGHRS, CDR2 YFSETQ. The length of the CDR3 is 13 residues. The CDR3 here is CASSLVAQETQYL. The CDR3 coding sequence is TGCGCCAGCAGCTTGGTAGCTCAAGAGACCCAGTACCTC.

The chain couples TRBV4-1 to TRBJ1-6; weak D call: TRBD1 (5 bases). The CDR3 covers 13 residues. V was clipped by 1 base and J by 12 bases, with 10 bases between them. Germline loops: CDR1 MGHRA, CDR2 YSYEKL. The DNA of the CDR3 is TGCGCCAGCAGCCAAGGGAGGGGATTACCCCTCCACTTT. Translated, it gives CASSQGRGLPLHF.

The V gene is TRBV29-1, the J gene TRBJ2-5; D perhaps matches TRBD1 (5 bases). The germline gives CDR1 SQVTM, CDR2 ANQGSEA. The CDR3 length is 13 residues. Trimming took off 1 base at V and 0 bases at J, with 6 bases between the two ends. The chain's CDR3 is CSVEAGNQETQYF. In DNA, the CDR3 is TGCAGCGTTGAAGCAGGGAACCAAGAGACCCAGTACTTC.

The CDR3 nucleotides are TGTGCCAGCAGATCCGGGACAGCGTTCTACGAGCAGTACTTC. Protein sequence: CASRSGTAFYEQYF. The chain links TRBV6-6 to TRBJ2-5, with TRBD1 matching over 7 bases. The better agreement between TRBJ2-7 and the DNA end casts doubt on the J call. In germline, CDR1 is MNHNY, CDR2 SVGAGI (reference sequence). This CDR3 region has 14 residues.

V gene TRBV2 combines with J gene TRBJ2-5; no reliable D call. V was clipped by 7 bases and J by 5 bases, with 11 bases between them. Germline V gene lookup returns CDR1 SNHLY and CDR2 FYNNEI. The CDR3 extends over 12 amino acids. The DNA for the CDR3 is TGTGCCAGCACCCAGGTTGGGGAGACCCAGTACTTC. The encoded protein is CASTQVGETQYF. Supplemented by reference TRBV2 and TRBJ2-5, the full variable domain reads EPEVTQTPSHQVTQMGQEVILRCVPISNHLYFYWYRQILGQKVEFLVSFYNNEISEKSEIFDDQFSVERPDGSNFTLKIRSTKLEDSAMYFCASTQVGETQYFGPGTRLLVL.

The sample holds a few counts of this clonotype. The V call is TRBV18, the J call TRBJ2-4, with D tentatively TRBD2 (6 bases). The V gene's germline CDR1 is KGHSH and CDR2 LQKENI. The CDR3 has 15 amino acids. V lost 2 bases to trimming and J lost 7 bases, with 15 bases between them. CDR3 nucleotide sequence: TGTGCCAGCTCACCAGGGAACGGAGGGGCGAACATTCAGTACTTC. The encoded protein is CASSPGNGGANIQYF.

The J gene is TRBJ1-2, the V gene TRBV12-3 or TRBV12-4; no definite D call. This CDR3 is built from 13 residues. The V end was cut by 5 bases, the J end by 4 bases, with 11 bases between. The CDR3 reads CASSRPAAYGYTF. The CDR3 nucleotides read TGTGCCAGCAGTCGACCCGCAGCCTATGGCTACACCTTC.

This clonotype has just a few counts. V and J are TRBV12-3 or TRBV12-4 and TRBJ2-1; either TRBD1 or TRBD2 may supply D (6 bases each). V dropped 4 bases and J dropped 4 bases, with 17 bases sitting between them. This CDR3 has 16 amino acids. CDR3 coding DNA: TGTGCCAGCAGTTCGACGGGGGCAGGGGTATACAATGAGCAGTTCTTC. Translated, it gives CASSSTGAGVYNEQFF.